The following is a T cell receptor (beta chain) sequence with its context. The V gene end was trimmed by 4 bases and the J gene end by 0 bases; junction bases not matched to a gene: 9. Germline V gene lookup returns CDR1 SGHRS and CDR2 YFSETQ. The CDR3 covers 17 residues. The sample is drawn from a study of blood T cells in healthy people across ages. Primed by a sample-barcoded 5' primer and a J-beta primer mix, a second PCR proceeded for about 6 to 12 cycles. Each sample provided no less than 2.5 million CDR3-containing paired-end reads. TCRdb ran MiXCR on the 5' RACE reads and lists one entry per CDR3 protein. The repertoire includes over 1,500,000 distinct CDR3 sequences, roughly 52% of them detected once, and around 2.1% sits in the top ten.

Sequenced material: blood. V gene TRBV5-1 combines with J gene TRBJ2-3, with 9 bases lining up with TRBD2. This clonotype was sampled from a middle-aged woman in good health. CDR3: CASSGGTSRTSTDTQYF. The CDR3 nucleotides read TGCGCCAGCAGCGGGGGGACTAGCCGGACTAGCACAGATACGCAGTATTTT. Using reference TRBV5-1 and TRBJ2-3 for the parts outside the CDR3, the full variable domain is KAGVTQTPRYLIKTRGQQVTLSCSPISGHRSVSWYQQTPGQGLQFLFEYFSETQRNKGNFPGRFSGRQFSNSRSEMNVSTLELGDSALYLCASSGGTSRTSTDTQYFGPGTRLTVL.